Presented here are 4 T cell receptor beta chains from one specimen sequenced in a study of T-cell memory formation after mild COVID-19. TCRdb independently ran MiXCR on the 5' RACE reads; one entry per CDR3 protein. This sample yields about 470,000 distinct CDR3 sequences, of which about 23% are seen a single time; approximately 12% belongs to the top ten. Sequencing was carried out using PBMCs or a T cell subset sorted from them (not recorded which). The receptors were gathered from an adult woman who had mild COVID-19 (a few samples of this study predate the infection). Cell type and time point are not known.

CDR3 sequence reads: CASSSGQGPQETQYF. Written as DNA, the CDR3 is TGTGCCAGCAGCTCGGGACAGGGCCCTCAAGAGACCCAGTACTTC. The chain recombines TRBV7-6 with TRBJ2-5; 9 nucleotides match TRBD1. This CDR3 contains 15 residues. V was clipped by 4 bases and J by 2 bases; unmatched bases: 5. CDR1 is SGHVS, CDR2 FNYEAQ, per germline.

CDR3 nucleotide sequence: TGTGCCAGCAGTTTTCTAGGGGCGGACACTGAAGCTTTCTTT. Protein product: CASSFLGADTEAFF. The chain carries TRBV12-3 or TRBV12-4 and TRBJ1-1; TRBD1 is a possible D gene (5 bases). V lost 3 bases and J lost 3, with 11 bases in between. CDR3 size: 14 residues.

CDR3 in DNA: TGCGCCAGCAGCTTGGGGACACACGAAGAGACCCAGTACTTC. Protein: CASSLGTHEETQYF. The chain links TRBV5-1 to TRBJ2-5; possible D gene TRBD1, 5 bases. Germline assignment: CDR1 SGHRS and CDR2 YFSETQ. V was clipped by 0 bases and J by 3 bases, with 9 bases between them. The CDR3 sequence is 14 residues long.

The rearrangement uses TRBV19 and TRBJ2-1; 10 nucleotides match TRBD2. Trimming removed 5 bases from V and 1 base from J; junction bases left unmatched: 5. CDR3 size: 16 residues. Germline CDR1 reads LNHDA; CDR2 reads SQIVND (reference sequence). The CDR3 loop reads CASSERAGGSYNEQFF. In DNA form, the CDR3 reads TGTGCCAGTAGTGAGCGAGCGGGAGGGTCCTACAATGAGCAGTTCTTC.